Only a few counts were recorded for the clone carrying this T cell receptor beta chain. Antigen unknown. TCRdb re-called the 5' RACE reads with MiXCR, one entry per CDR3 protein. This repertoire shows roughly 340,000 distinct CDR3 sequences, over 25% found once; its top ten account for 6.1%. This entry is derived from a study of identical twins' blood T cells. Trimming left V 0 bases short and J 4 bases short, with 17 bases between. Germline V CDR1 and CDR2: SGHRS, YFSETQ. This CDR3 has 17 residues. Overall study findings and caveats: Top TCRbeta clonotypes were shared more with twin than unrelated donors. Twins reportedly had markedly more similar V usage than unrelated donors, even among out-of-frame TCRbeta clonotypes.

The sample consisted of PBMCs. This TCR was sampled from a woman aged 18 to 55 in good health. The chain is built from TRBV5-1 and TRBJ1-5; D call uncertain. The chain's CDR3 is CASSLEPLGSGNQPQHF. The CDR3 DNA follows: TGCGCCAGCAGCTTGGAACCTCTGGGGTCGGGTAATCAGCCCCAGCATTTT.